Each of the 20 T cell receptor beta chains below was sequenced from the same sample in a study of T cells in Graves' hyperthyroidism and ophthalmopathy. Amplification of TCR beta CDR3 regions used RNA as the template. Primed by the HTBI set, a first-round RT-PCR was run on the TCR CDR3. TCRdb passed the multiplex PCR reads through MiXCR, listing each CDR3 protein once. Here the sample spans 600,000 to 900,000 distinct CDR3 sequences, about 17% being singletons. Sequenced material: blood. These receptors were taken from a man aged 18 to 30 with Graves' hyperthyroidism.

This clonotype appeared a few times. The chain joins TRBV7-9 to TRBJ2-1; TRBD2 matches 10 bases. With 7 bases clipped from V and 5 bases from J, the junction kept 8 bases outside the gene matches. The V gene's germline CDR1 is SEHNR and CDR2 FQNEAQ (reference sequence). The CDR3 extends over 15 amino acids. The CDR3: CASTPPSGSHNEQFF. Here the CDR3 DNA reads TGTGCCAGCACCCCCCCTAGCGGGAGTCACAATGAGCAGTTCTTC.

V usage is TRBV11-3 and J usage is TRBJ2-1; TRBD2 agrees at 7 bases. The V gene end was trimmed by 1 base and the J gene end by 5 bases; junction bases not matched to a gene: 8. The CDR3 contains 16 residues. Germline V CDR1 and CDR2: SGHNT, YENEEA. The CDR3 here is CASSLGGGSRDNEQFF. In DNA form, the CDR3 reads TGTGCCAGCAGCTTAGGGGGCGGGAGTAGAGACAATGAGCAGTTCTTC.

V and J are TRBV6-1 and TRBJ2-7; D might be TRBD1 (6 bases). V lost 6 bases and J 3 bases, leaving 15 bases between the germline ends. Germline V gene sequence: CDR1 MNHNS, CDR2 SASEGT. There are 14 residues in the CDR3. This chain's CDR3 is CASRQTGGLYEQYF. The CDR3 DNA sequence: TGTGCCAGCAGACAGACAGGAGGTCTCTACGAGCAGTACTTC.

For this clonotype: This could be a read error, since a much larger clone is one nucleotide away. V usage is TRBV7-2 and J usage is TRBJ2-1; D not certain. The tail of the sequence fits TRBJ2-7 better, so the J call may be wrong. Germline CDR1 SGHTA, CDR2 FQGNSA. The CDR3 sequence is 15 residues long. Here the CDR3 reads CASSTMRSPNNEQYF. CDR3 in DNA: TGTGCCAGCAGCACTATGCGTTCTCCAAACAATGAGCAGTACTTC.

This clonotype was detected a few times. The V gene is TRBV7-2, the J gene TRBJ2-7; possibly TRBD2 for D (6 bases). Germline lookup yields CDR1 SGHTA and CDR2 FQGNSA. The CDR3 contains 15 residues. The V end was cut by 5 bases, the J end by 7 bases, with 21 bases between. The CDR3 nucleotides read TGTGCCAGCAGCATCCGGGACTGGAAATATGAGGAGCAGTACTTC. It specifies CASSIRDWKYEEQYF.

The genes are TRBV7-9 and TRBJ2-5; no definite D call. The CDR3 extends over 16 amino acids. Trimming shortened V by 0 bases and J by 5 bases, and 16 bases separated the two germline ends. Looked up from germline, CDR1 is SEHNR and CDR2 is FQNEAQ (reference sequence). The CDR3 DNA reads TGTGCCAGCAGCTTAGCGCTCGGGCGGCTAACGGAGACCCAGTACTTC. As protein: CASSLALGRLTETQYF.

This clonotype was counted at least ten times. The chain carries TRBV24-1 and TRBJ2-1; D might be TRBD1 (7 bases). The CDR3 has 13 amino acids. Germline V gives CDR1 KGHDR, CDR2 SFDVKD. V was shortened by 4 bases and J by 10 bases, with 13 bases between the two germline ends. CDR3 nucleotides: TGTGCCACCAGTGACCACAGGGGAGGCGAGCAGTTCTTC. The encoded protein is CATSDHRGGEQFF.

The chain has TRBV6-2 or TRBV6-3 and TRBJ2-7; 9 positions match TRBD1. The CDR3 has 15 amino acids. Germline loops: CDR1 MNHEY, CDR2 SVGEGT. J gave up 3 bases and V 5 bases, and 8 bases lay outside the gene matches. CDR3 coding DNA: TGTGCCAGCAGTGGGTTCGGGACAGGGCTCTACGAGCAGTACTTC. It yields the protein CASSGFGTGLYEQYF.

The table lists this clonotype with a few counts. The chain links TRBV29-1 to TRBJ2-3; D might be TRBD1 (6 bases). Trimming took 3 bases from V and 4 from J, leaving 11 bases between them. The CDR3 consists of 13 residues. From germline, CDR1 is SQVTM and CDR2 ANQGSEA. The DNA for the CDR3 is TGCAGCGTTGATGTGGACAGTTCAGATACGCAGTATTTT. As protein: CSVDVDSSDTQYF.

The chain joins TRBV28 to TRBJ2-5, with D unclear. CDR1 and CDR2 (germline): MDHEN, SYDVKM. V was clipped by 7 bases and J by 2 bases, with 14 bases between them. The CDR3 runs to 14 residues. The DNA of the CDR3 is TGTGCCAGCAATCCCTGGACCGAGCAAGAGACCCAGTACTTC. Its protein product is CASNPWTEQETQYF.

This clonotype has only a few counts. The CDR3 loop is CASSSRSEPTDTQYF. CDR3 DNA sequence: TGTGCCAGCAGTTCGCGTAGCGAACCCACAGATACGCAGTATTTT. The chain combines TRBV2 with TRBJ2-3, with TRBD2 as a possible D gene (5 bases). The CDR3 consists of 15 residues. Trimming left V 5 bases short and J 2 bases short, with 14 bases between. The V gene's germline CDR1 is SNHLY and CDR2 FYNNEI.

There are a few counts of this clonotype. The J gene is TRBJ1-1, the V gene TRBV12-3 or TRBV12-4; D unclear. V dropped 7 bases and J dropped 0 bases, with 9 bases sitting between them. The CDR3 runs 13 residues. For the CDR3, the DNA is TGTGCCAGCAAATTCAGAGTGAACACTGAAGCTTTCTTT. Translated: CASKFRVNTEAFF.

This clonotype was recorded a few times. V is TRBV9 and J is TRBJ2-3, with D perhaps TRBD2 (6 bases). In germline, CDR1 is SGDLS, CDR2 YYNGEE. The length of the CDR3 is 17 residues. Trimming pared 2 bases from V and 4 bases from J, leaving 20 bases between. The DNA of the CDR3 is TGTGCCAGCAGCGTGAGCTCTGGGGGGTTGGGGCCAGATACGCAGTATTTT. Its translation: CASSVSSGGLGPDTQYF.

The chain has TRBV20-1 and TRBJ1-5, with D hard to call. V was pared by 1 base and J by 4 bases, with 5 bases between. This CDR3 spans 12 amino acids. The germline CDR1 and CDR2 sequences are DFQATT and SNEGSKA (reference sequence). This chain's CDR3 is CSARGTNQPQHF. The CDR3 DNA follows: TGCAGTGCTAGAGGGACTAATCAGCCCCAGCATTTT.

The chain couples TRBV27 to TRBJ2-2, with D possibly TRBD1 on 5 matching bases. CDR1 is MNHEY, CDR2 SMNVEV, per germline (reference sequence). This CDR3 has 14 residues. With 3 bases removed from V and 3 bases from J, the gap between germline ends came to 8 bases. In nucleotides, the CDR3 is TGTGCCAGCAGTTTGGGGCCGTACACCGGGGAGCTGTTTTTT. Encoded protein: CASSLGPYTGELFF.

This clonotype was found a few times. The rearrangement joins TRBV11-2 to TRBJ2-7, with a weak D call TRBD2 (6 bases). The V gene lost 4 bases and the J gene lost 3 bases, with 16 bases spanning the gap. From germline, CDR1 is SGHAT and CDR2 FQNNGV. The CDR3 extends over 15 amino acids. CDR3 DNA sequence: TGTGCCAGCAGCTCTACCGGGAGAGGACTCTACGAGCAGTACTTC. Amino acids: CASSSTGRGLYEQYF. The variable domain in full, with the rest retrieved from reference TRBV11-2 and TRBJ2-7, is EAGVAQSPRYKIIEKRQSVAFWCNPISGHATLYWYQQILGQGPKLLIQFQNNGVVDDSQLPKDRFSAERLKGVDSTLKIQPAKLEDSAVYLCASSSTGRGLYEQYFGPGTRLTVT.

This clonotype has more than one count but fewer than ten. The V and J genes are TRBV24-1 and TRBJ2-1, with D possibly being TRBD2 (6 bases). This CDR3 has 15 residues. Trimming shortened V by 6 bases and J by 10 bases, and 21 bases separated the two germline ends. Germline V gene lookup returns CDR1 KGHDR and CDR2 SFDVKD. CDR3 in DNA: TGTGCCACCAGTTCTTCCGGGACTTCAGGGATAGAGCAGTTCTTC. Amino acid sequence: CATSSSGTSGIEQFF.

The genes are TRBV11-2 and TRBJ2-2; 11 nucleotides match TRBD2. Trimming cost V 3 bases and J 7 bases; bases outside gene matches: 7. The CDR3 has 16 amino acids. Germline lookup yields CDR1 SGHAT and CDR2 FQNNGV. CDR3 DNA sequence: TGTGCCAGCAGCTTTTGGTCCGGGACTAGCGGCGGGGAGCTGTTTTTT. Its translation: CASSFWSGTSGGELFF.

Only a few counts were recorded for this clonotype. The J gene is TRBJ1-5, the V gene TRBV30; D is ambiguous. CDR3 length equals 12 residues. CDR1 GTSNPN and CDR2 SVGIG come from the germline V gene (reference sequence). V was clipped by 6 bases and J by 3 bases, with 9 bases between them. CDR3 sequence (DNA): TGTGCCTGCGGCAGACCCAATCAGCCCCAGCATTTT. The encoded protein is CACGRPNQPQHF.

This clonotype was detected many times. This chain links TRBV11-2 with TRBJ2-1, with D possibly called TRBD1 or TRBD2 (6 bases each). Per the germline V gene, CDR1 is SGHAT and CDR2 is FQNNGV. V shed 4 bases and J shed 8 bases, with 12 bases lying between them. The CDR3 consists of 13 residues. CDR3 nucleotides: TGTGCCAGCAGCTCCGGAGGGGGATATGAGCAGTTCTTC. Translating it yields CASSSGGGYEQFF.